This T cell receptor beta chain was documented in a study of cytomegalovirus exposure and HLA in healthy donors. CDR1 and CDR2 (germline): SEHNR, FQNEAQ (reference sequence). Deletions cut 4 bases from V and 3 bases from J, with 13 bases between. This CDR3 is built from 15 residues. 13 Jbeta primers and 60 Vbeta primers were used for the PCR. Assay used: immunoSEQ multiplex PCR; TCRdb lists only in-frame clones, some missing. This sample has under 90,000 clones; 77% occur once, and the top ten carry around 3.2%. This sequence originates from a man aged 50-60 years in good health and CMV-seropositive. The sequenced sample consisted of PBMCs. The chain carries TRBV7-9 and TRBJ1-3; D might be TRBD1 (5 bases). The CDR3 loop is CASSSAGASGNTIYF. Here the CDR3 DNA reads TGTGCCAGCAGCTCAGCTGGGGCGAGTGGAAACACCATATATTTT.